This T cell receptor beta chain was recovered during a study of T cell clonality in common variable immunodeficiency. Findings and limits, study-wide: Common variable immunodeficiency TCR beta sequences reportedly had fewer deletions and N-nucleotide insertions. Patient heterogeneity in the CVID cohort limited correlations between repertoire features and clinical complications.

Replacement immunoglobulin had been given to every CVID subject for at least one year. CVID subjects were neither ill nor on immunomodulatory or immunosuppressive medication at sampling. Blood samples were heparinized, about 5 to 9 ml per donor. The V gene's germline CDR1 is DFQATT and CDR2 SNEGSKA (reference sequence). The trim removed 7 bases at V and 8 bases at J, leaving 18 bases unmatched. The CDR3 is made up of 15 amino acids. The sample holds many counts of this clone. The target antigen is unknown. The read ends 3 residues before the CDR3 terminus; that terminus is restored from the germline J gene. The method was immunoSEQ multiplex PCR; TCRdb's version includes in-frame clones alone and lacks a portion of them. Observed are 25,000 to 35,000 clones, no singletons, with the top ten taking around 3.2%.

This clonotype originated in a human donor with common variable immunodeficiency. This chain links TRBV20-1 with TRBJ2-3; 7 positions agree with TRBD1. The sample was peripheral blood mononuclear cells. CDR3 region: CSVPQQGRRVVTQYF. The covered CDR3 bases are TGCAGTGTTCCACAACAGGGGAGAAGGGTCGTTACG.